This T cell receptor (beta chain) was observed in a study of regulatory T cells in long-lasting Graves disease. Regarding the study as a whole: Shared public clonotypes totalled a few thousand in persistent patients, compared with about a thousand in new patients.

The TCR beta library used iRepertoire HTBI primers with Arm-PCR amplification of CDR3. In the authors' workflow: Sample data revealed about 62 TRBV and 12 to 15 TRBJ segments. MiXCR, applied by TCRdb to the multiplex PCR reads, yields one record per CDR3 protein. The V and J calls and clone size are TCRdb's, not the authors'. The data show almost 350,000 distinct CDR3 sequences, with about 20% seen just once and less than 35% held by the top ten. Time point defined: persistent/refractory GD, antithyroid drugs over 5 years with positive TRAb. The TCR library was made from RNA extracted from PBMCs. The length of the CDR3 is 15 residues. CDR1 and CDR2 from the germline V gene are SNHLY and FYNNEI. Trimming removed 6 bases at V and 2 bases at J, with 14 bases between. Points on this clonotype: As yet, its antigen is unknown.

Source: peripheral blood mononuclear cells (PBMCs), taken when the disease was refractory, from a patient treated with antithyroid drugs. This clonotype was obtained from a female donor with Graves disease. The V gene is TRBV2, the J gene TRBJ1-5; tentatively, D is TRBD1 (5 bases). In nucleotides, the CDR3 is TGTGCCAGCAGGGGAGGGGCGCGGGGCAATCAGCCCCAGCATTTT. Encoded protein: CASRGGARGNQPQHF. Full variable domain (missing parts from reference TRBV2 and TRBJ1-5): EPEVTQTPSHQVTQMGQEVILRCVPISNHLYFYWYRQILGQKVEFLVSFYNNEISEKSEIFDDQFSVERPDGSNFTLKIRSTKLEDSAMYFCASRGGARGNQPQHFGDGTRLSIL.